This T cell receptor beta chain was sequenced during a study of shared clonotypes between healthy human individuals. Only in-frame clones appear in the TCRdb table, and some are missing; sequencing was by immunoSEQ multiplex PCR. The table includes over 400,000 clones, more than 75% detected once. The material sequenced was PBMCs. This receptor was obtained from a woman in her thirties or forties in good health. Some clones in this sample may be carry-over from other donors' samples.

The CDR3 DNA reads as TGCGCCAGCAGCTTGGGCGGCAGTTGGTTGTTGGAGACCCAGTACTTC. Protein product: CASSLGGSWLLETQYF. The chain links TRBV5-1 to TRBJ2-5; D is undetermined. CDR3 length equals 16 residues. Trimming removed 0 bases at V and 5 bases at J, with 17 bases between. CDR1 is SGHRS, CDR2 YFSETQ, per germline.